Sequencing of this TCR beta chain was carried out in a study of T cell changes during pregnancy in multiple sclerosis. The CDR3 is made up of 15 amino acids. Germline loops: CDR1 GTSNPN, CDR2 SVGIG (reference sequence). V lost 7 bases to trimming and J lost 2 bases; unmatched junction nucleotides: 11. Measured with immunoSEQ multiplex PCR; TCRdb has only the in-frame clones, and not every one. Of 8,500 to 13,000 clones detected, roughly 89% appear once; the ten largest clones hold 4.5% to 6%. Sample: CD8+ T cells from peripheral blood mononuclear cells, taken in the first trimester of pregnancy. The genes are TRBV30 and TRBJ2-3; 8 positions agree with TRBD2. This receptor was identified in a female donor in good health, enrolled as a control in a pregnancy study. The CDR3 protein is CASKAGAFHTDTQYF. The CDR3 DNA reads as TGTGCCTCCAAAGCGGGGGCGTTCCACACAGATACGCAGTATTTT. The full variable domain, rest sourced from reference TRBV30 and TRBJ2-3, is SQTIHQWPATLVQPVGSPLSLECTVEGTSNPNLYWYRQAAGRGLQLLFYSVGIGQISSEVPQNLSASRPQDRQFILSSKKLLLSDSGFYLCASKAGAFHTDTQYFGPGTRLTVL.